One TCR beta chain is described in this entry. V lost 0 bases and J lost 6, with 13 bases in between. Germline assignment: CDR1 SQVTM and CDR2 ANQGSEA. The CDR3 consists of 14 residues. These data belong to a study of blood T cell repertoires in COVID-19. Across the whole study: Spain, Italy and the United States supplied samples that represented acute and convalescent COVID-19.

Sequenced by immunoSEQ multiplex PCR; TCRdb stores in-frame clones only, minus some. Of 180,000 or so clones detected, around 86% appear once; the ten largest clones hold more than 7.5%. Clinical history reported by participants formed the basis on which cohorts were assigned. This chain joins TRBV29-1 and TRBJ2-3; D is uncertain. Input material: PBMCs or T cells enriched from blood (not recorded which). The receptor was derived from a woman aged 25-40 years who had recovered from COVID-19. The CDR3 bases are TGCAGCGTTGAAGATCCTTGGGCGCCGGATACGCAGTATTTT. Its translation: CSVEDPWAPDTQYF.